These 15 T cell receptor beta chains share one sample of origin, sequenced in a study of blood T cells in healthy people across ages. Alongside a J-beta primer mix, a sample-barcoded 5' primer served in a second PCR lasting about 7 to 12 cycles. A single record per CDR3 protein comes from TCRdb applying MiXCR to the 5' RACE reads. The sample has around 870,000 distinct CDR3 sequences; around 28% are singletons. The sample comprised blood. These receptors came from a woman of 80 years or more in good health.

Judged by abundance, this clonotype is medium-sized (0.01 to 0.1%). J is TRBJ1-2 and V is TRBV12-3 or TRBV12-4; 10 bases line up with TRBD1. Germline trimming cut 6 bases from V and 4 bases from J; bases unmatched to any gene: 8. The CDR3 has 15 amino acids. CDR3 residues: CASRSRDRGPYGYTF. CDR3 coding DNA: TGTGCCAGCAGGTCCCGGGACAGGGGACCCTATGGCTACACCTTC.

This clonotype has just a few counts. This could be a read error, since a much larger clone is one nucleotide away. The chain carries TRBV6-2 or TRBV6-3 and TRBJ2-5; D is unresolved. The CDR3 has 15 amino acids. Trimming stripped 8 bases from V and 8 bases from J, with 24 bases between. Germline values: CDR1 MNHEY, CDR2 SVGEGT. CDR3 sequence: CASEDGPRRWSTQYF. The CDR3 DNA reads as TGTGCCAGCGAAGACGGTCCGAGGAGATGGAGCACCCAGTACTTC.

This clonotype was seen only once. The V gene is TRBV29-1, the J gene TRBJ2-5, with 7 positions matching TRBD1. TRBJ2-7 explains the end of the DNA better; the J call may be wrong. Germline loops: CDR1 SQVTM, CDR2 ANQGSEA. CDR3 size: 13 residues. CDR3 DNA sequence: TGCAGCGCTGGCCGGGCAGGGGGATACGAGCAGTACTTC. It yields the protein CSAGRAGGYEQYF.

This clonotype was seen repeatedly, ten times or more. The chain is built from TRBV6-2 or TRBV6-3 and TRBJ1-5; the D gene is possibly TRBD1 (5 bases). This CDR3 is built from 15 residues. Germline CDR1 reads MNHEY; CDR2 reads SVGEGT. Trimming removed 2 bases from V and 4 bases from J, with 12 bases in between. The CDR3 coding sequence is TGTGCCAGCAGTTACGGGGCGGGATATAATCAGCCCCAGCATTTT. This codes for CASSYGAGYNQPQHF.

J is TRBJ1-5 and V is TRBV12-3 or TRBV12-4; perhaps TRBD1 as D (5 bases). This CDR3 comprises 13 residues. CDR3 amino acids: CASGTGSNQPQHF. DNA of the CDR3: TGTGCGTCGGGGACGGGGAGCAATCAGCCCCAGCATTTT.

At least ten counts were recorded for this clonotype. J is TRBJ2-1 and V is TRBV3-1, with D hard to call. Trimming left V 1 base short and J 14 bases short, with 12 bases between. There are 12 residues in the CDR3. Germline V CDR1 and CDR2: LGHDT, YNNKEL (reference sequence). The CDR3, as DNA: TGTGCCAGCAGCCAAGGGGGAACCCAAGAGTTCTTC. It translates to CASSQGGTQEFF.

The V gene is TRBV5-1, the J gene TRBJ2-3, with 12 bases fitting TRBD1. The germline V gene has CDR1 SGHRS and CDR2 YFSETQ. Germline trimming cut 4 bases from V and 5 bases from J; bases unmatched to any gene: 11. CDR3 size: 17 residues. The CDR3 sequence: CASSHRDRGPKGDTQYF. DNA for the CDR3: TGCGCCAGCAGCCACCGGGACAGGGGGCCCAAGGGAGATACGCAGTATTTT.

This clonotype appeared many times. The chain uses TRBV4-3 and TRBJ2-1; D is uncertain. Deletions cut 0 bases from V and 5 bases from J, with 8 bases between. The CDR3 sequence is 14 residues long. The germline gives CDR1 LGHNA, CDR2 YSLEER. The CDR3 DNA reads as TGCGCCAGCAGCCAAGATCTATATGACAATGAGCAGTTCTTC. Its translation: CASSQDLYDNEQFF.

The chain recombines TRBV6-2 or TRBV6-3 with TRBJ2-5; TRBD1 aligns across 11 bases. The V gene's germline CDR1 is MNHEY and CDR2 SVGEGT. The CDR3 runs to 15 residues. V was clipped by 2 bases and J by 11 bases; unmatched bases: 10. The CDR3 sequence is CASSYQLRDRGEQYF. The CDR3 nucleotides read TGTGCCAGCAGTTACCAACTTAGGGACAGGGGGGAGCAGTACTTC.

The chain has TRBV7-2 and TRBJ2-3; D perhaps matches TRBD2 (5 bases). Looked up from germline, CDR1 is SGHTA and CDR2 is FQGNSA. V was cut by 5 bases and J by 6 bases, with 15 bases left in between. CDR3 size: 14 residues. The CDR3: CASSRGLPKDTQYF. The CDR3 DNA is TGTGCCAGCAGCCGGGGTCTCCCTAAGGATACGCAGTATTTT.

The V and J genes are TRBV7-2 and TRBJ1-1, with 8 bases matching TRBD1. The ends lost 5 bases at V and 7 bases at J; junction bases unmatched: 6. CDR3 length: 13 residues. Per the germline V gene, CDR1 is SGHTA and CDR2 is FQGNSA. The CDR3 loop reads CASSTRTGNEAFF. The DNA for the CDR3 is TGTGCCAGCAGCACACGGACAGGGAATGAAGCTTTCTTT.

The chain links TRBV2 to TRBJ2-7; TRBD2 might be the D (6 bases). The DNA end lines up better with TRBJ2-5; the J call may be wrong. The CDR3 is 13 amino acids. Germline V gives CDR1 SNHLY, CDR2 FYNNEI. The DNA for the CDR3 is TGTGCCAGCAGGTGGGACTCTCCGGAGACCCAGTACTTC. It yields the protein CASRWDSPETQYF.

The V gene is TRBV2, the J gene TRBJ2-1; TRBD2 matches at 10 bases. Germline V gene sequence: CDR1 SNHLY, CDR2 FYNNEI. The length of the CDR3 is 17 residues. The junction had 6 bases not matched to a gene; V was cut back by 0 bases and J by 4 bases. This chain's CDR3 is CASSEALLAGVYNEQFF. For the CDR3, the DNA is TGTGCCAGCAGTGAAGCGCTTCTAGCGGGAGTGTACAATGAGCAGTTCTTC.

The chain joins TRBV7-3 to TRBJ2-3, with 9 bases matching TRBD2. The V and J ends lost 0 bases and 6 bases, in that order; junction bases with no gene match: 4. Germline CDR1 SGHTA, CDR2 FQGTGA. The CDR3 consists of 15 residues. As DNA, the CDR3 is TGTGCCAGCAGCTTAACTGCGGGGGGGCGTGATACGCAGTATTTT. Translating it yields CASSLTAGGRDTQYF.

V is TRBV3-1 and J is TRBJ2-1; 14 bases map to TRBD2. Germline CDR1 is LGHDT and CDR2 is YNNKEL (reference sequence). With 4 bases clipped from V and 5 bases from J, the junction kept 10 bases outside the gene matches. This CDR3 is 18 amino acids long. CDR3 protein: CASSPTGLAGGLDNEQFF. DNA of the CDR3: TGTGCCAGCAGCCCAACTGGACTAGCGGGGGGTCTCGACAATGAGCAGTTCTTC.